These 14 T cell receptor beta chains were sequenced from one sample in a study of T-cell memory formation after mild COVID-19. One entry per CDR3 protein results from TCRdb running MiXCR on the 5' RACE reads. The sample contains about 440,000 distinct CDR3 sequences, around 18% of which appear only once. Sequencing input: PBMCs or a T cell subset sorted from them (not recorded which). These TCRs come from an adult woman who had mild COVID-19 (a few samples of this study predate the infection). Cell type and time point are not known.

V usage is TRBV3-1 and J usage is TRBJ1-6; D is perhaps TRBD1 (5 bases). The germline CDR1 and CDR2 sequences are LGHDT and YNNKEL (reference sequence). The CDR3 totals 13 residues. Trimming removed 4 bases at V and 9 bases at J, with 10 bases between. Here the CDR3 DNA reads TGTGCCAGCAGCCCGGGGGGTGCTTCACCCCTCCACTTT. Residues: CASSPGGASPLHF.

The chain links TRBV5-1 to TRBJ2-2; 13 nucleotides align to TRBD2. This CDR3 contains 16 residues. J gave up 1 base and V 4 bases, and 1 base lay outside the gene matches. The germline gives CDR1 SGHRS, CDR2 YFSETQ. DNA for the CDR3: TGCGCCAGCAGCCGGACTAGCGGGAGGAACACCGGGGAGCTGTTTTTT. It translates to CASSRTSGRNTGELFF.

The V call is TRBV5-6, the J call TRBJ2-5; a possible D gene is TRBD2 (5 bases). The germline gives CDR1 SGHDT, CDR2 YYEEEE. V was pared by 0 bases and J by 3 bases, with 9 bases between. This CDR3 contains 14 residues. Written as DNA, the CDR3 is TGTGCCAGCAGCTTGGCCGGGCGGGAAGAGACCCAGTACTTC. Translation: CASSLAGREETQYF. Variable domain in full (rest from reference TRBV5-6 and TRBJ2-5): DAGVTQSPTHLIKTRGQQVTLRCSPKSGHDTVSWYQQALGQGPQFIFQYYEEEERQRGNFPDRFSGHQFPNYSSELNVNALLLGDSALYLCASSLAGREETQYFGPGTRLLVL.

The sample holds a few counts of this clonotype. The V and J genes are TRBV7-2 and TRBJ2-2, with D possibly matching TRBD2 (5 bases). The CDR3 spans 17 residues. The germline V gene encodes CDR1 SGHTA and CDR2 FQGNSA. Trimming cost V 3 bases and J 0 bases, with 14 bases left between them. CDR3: CASSLAGSRANTGELFF. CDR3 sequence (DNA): TGTGCCAGCAGCTTGGCGGGCAGTCGCGCGAACACCGGGGAGCTGTTTTTT. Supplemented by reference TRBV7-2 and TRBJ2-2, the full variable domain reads GAGVSQSPSNKVTEKGKDVELRCDPISGHTALYWYRQSLGQGLEFLIYFQGNSAPDKSGLPSDRFSAERTGGSVSTLTIQRTQQEDSAVYLCASSLAGSRANTGELFFGEGSRLTVL.

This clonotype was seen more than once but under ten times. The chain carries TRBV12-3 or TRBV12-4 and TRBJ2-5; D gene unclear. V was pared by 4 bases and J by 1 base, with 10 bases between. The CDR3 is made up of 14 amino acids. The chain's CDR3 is CASSSSRTQETQYF. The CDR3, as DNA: TGTGCCAGCAGTTCGTCTAGAACCCAAGAGACCCAGTACTTC.

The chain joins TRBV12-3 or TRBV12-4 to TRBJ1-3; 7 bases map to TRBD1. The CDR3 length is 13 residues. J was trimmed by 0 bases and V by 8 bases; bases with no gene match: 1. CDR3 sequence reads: CASRQGSGNTIYF. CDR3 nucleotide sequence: TGTGCCAGCCGACAGGGCTCTGGAAACACCATATATTTT.

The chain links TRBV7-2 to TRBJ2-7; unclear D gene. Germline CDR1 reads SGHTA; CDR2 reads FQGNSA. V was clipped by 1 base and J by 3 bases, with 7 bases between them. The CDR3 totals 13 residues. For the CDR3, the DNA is TGTGCCAGCAGCTTAGTCAAGAGCTACGAGCAGTACTTC. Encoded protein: CASSLVKSYEQYF.

CDR3 in amino acids: CSVEDFGHTLTSYTF. In DNA form, the CDR3 reads TGCAGCGTTGAAGATTTCGGCCATACTTTGACGAGCTACACCTTC. The V and J genes are TRBV29-1 and TRBJ1-2; D remains unclear. Trimming stripped 0 bases from V and 9 bases from J, with 20 bases between. CDR3 length: 15 amino acids. The V gene's germline CDR1 is SQVTM and CDR2 ANQGSEA.

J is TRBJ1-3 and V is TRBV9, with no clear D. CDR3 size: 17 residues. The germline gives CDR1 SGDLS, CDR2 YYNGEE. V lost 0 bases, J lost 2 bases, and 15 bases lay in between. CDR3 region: CASSVVAGPLPGNTIYF. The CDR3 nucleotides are TGTGCCAGCAGCGTAGTGGCAGGCCCTTTACCTGGAAACACCATATATTTT. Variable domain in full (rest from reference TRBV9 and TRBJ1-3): DSGVTQTPKHLITATGQRVTLRCSPRSGDLSVYWYQQSLDQGLQFLIQYYNGEERAKGNILERFSAQQFPDLHSELNLSSLELGDSALYFCASSVVAGPLPGNTIYFGEGSWLTVV.

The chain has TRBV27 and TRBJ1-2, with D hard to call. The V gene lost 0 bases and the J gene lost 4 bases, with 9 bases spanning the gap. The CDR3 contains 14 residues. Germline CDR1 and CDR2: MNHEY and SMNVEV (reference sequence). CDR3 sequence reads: CASSLSVAGYGYTF. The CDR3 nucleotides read TGTGCCAGCAGTTTATCGGTCGCGGGCTATGGCTACACCTTC.

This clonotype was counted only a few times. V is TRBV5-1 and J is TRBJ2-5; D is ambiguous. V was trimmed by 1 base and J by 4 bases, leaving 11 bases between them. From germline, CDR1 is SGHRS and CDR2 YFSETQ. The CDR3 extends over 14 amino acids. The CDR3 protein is CASSLSPTGETQYF. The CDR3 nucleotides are TGCGCCAGCAGCTTGAGTCCTACGGGAGAGACCCAGTACTTC.

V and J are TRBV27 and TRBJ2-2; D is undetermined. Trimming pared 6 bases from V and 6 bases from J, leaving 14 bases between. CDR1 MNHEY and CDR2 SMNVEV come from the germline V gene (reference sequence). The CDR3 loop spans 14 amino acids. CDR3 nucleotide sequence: TGTGCCAGCAGGGGGTATGAGCAACCCGGGGAGCTGTTTTTT. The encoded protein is CASRGYEQPGELFF.

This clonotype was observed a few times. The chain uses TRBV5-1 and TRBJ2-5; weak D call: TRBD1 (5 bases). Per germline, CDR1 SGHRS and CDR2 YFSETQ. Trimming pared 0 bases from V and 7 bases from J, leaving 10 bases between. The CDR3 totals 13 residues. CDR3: CASSLDLQGTQYF. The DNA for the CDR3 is TGCGCCAGCAGCTTGGACCTGCAGGGGACCCAGTACTTC. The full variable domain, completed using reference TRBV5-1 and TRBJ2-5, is KAGVTQTPRYLIKTRGQQVTLSCSPISGHRSVSWYQQTPGQGLQFLFEYFSETQRNKGNFPGRFSGRQFSNSRSEMNVSTLELGDSALYLCASSLDLQGTQYFGPGTRLLVL.

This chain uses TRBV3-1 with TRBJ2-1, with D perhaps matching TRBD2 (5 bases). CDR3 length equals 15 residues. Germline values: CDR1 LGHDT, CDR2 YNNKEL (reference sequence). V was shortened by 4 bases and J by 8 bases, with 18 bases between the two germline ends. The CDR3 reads CASSPRTGIVYEQFF. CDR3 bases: TGTGCCAGCAGCCCCCGGACGGGGATAGTTTATGAGCAGTTCTTC.